This T cell receptor beta chain was retrieved from a study of T cell repertoires in cytomegalovirus infection. Study background: Both CMV infection and a matching HLA type were indicated by public TCR beta signatures. Regarding the study as a whole: Adding up the frequency of public TCR beta families identified people who carried CMV plus the relevant HLA. In two of eight donors, the top clonotype was HLA-C-restricted CMV-specific.

Points on this clonotype: The antigen is unknown.

The CDR3 has 15 amino acids. The trim removed 5 bases at V and 3 bases at J, leaving 8 bases unmatched. Germline V gives CDR1 MNHNY, CDR2 SVGAGI (reference sequence). Each CDR3 protein is one row after TCRdb ran MiXCR on the reads. The sample contains about 130,000 distinct CDR3 sequences, under 30% of which appear only once. This clonotype was obtained from a human donor in good health (CMV status not recorded). Some clones in this sample may be carry-over from other donors' samples. The sequencing sample was made of PBMCs, sequenced either directly or after in vitro stimulation (not recorded which). V gene TRBV6-6 combines with J gene TRBJ1-1; the match to TRBD1 covers 8 bases. Here the CDR3 reads CASSPTQGADTEAFF. Here the CDR3 DNA reads TGTGCCAGCAGTCCGACTCAGGGGGCAGACACTGAAGCTTTCTTT.